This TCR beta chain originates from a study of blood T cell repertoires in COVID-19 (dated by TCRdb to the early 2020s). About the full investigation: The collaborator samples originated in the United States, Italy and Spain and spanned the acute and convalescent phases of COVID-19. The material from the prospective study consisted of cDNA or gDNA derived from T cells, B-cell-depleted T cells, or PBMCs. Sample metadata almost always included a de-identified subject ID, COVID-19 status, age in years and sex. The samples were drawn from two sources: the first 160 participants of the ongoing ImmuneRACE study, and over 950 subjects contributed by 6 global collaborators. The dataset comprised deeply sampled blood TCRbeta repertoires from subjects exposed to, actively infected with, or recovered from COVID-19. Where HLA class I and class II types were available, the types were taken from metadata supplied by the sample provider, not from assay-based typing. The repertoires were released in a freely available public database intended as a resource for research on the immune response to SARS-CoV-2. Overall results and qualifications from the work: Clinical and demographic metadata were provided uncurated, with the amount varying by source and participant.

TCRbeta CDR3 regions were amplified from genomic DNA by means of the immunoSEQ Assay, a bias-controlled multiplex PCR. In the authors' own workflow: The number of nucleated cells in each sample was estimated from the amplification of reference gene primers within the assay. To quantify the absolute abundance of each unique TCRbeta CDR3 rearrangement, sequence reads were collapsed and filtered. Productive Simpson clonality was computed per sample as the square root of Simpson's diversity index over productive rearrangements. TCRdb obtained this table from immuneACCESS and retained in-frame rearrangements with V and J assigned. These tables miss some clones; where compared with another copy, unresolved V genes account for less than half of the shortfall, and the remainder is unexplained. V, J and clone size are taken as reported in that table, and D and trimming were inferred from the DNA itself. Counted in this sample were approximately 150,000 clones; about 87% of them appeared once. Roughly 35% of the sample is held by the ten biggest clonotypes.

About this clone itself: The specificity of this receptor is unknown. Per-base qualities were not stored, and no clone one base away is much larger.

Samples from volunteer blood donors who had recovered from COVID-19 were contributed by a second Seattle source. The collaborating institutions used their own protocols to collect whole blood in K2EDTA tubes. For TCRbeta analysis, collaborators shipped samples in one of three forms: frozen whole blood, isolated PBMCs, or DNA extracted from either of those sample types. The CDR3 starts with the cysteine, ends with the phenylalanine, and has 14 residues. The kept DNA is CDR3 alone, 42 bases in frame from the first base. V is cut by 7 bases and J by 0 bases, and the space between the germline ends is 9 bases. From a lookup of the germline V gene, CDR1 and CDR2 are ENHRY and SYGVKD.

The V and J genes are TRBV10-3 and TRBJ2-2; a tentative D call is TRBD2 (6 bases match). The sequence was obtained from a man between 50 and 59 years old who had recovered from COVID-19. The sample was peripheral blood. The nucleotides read TGTGCCATCACCCAGCGGGCGAACACCGGGGAGCTGTTTTTT. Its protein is CAITQRANTGELFF.